A selection of T cell receptor beta chains follows, all from one sample in a study of T cell changes during pregnancy in multiple sclerosis. Here immunoSEQ multiplex PCR was the method, and the copy in TCRdb shows in-frame clones only, minus some. Altogether about 33,000 clones are present, approximately 90% being singletons, with the ten largest covering 2.5% to 3%. The sample was CD4+ T cells from peripheral blood mononuclear cells, taken in the third trimester of pregnancy. The receptors here all came from a female donor in good health, enrolled as a control in a pregnancy study. The CDR3 runs from the conserved cysteine through the conserved F or W. The order of the fields is CDR3 length, V gene, clone size, D gene, J gene, CDR3 DNA, CDR3 protein. The D gene is left open where the match is weak. A row's size may be missing; if present it is once, few, many or a size class.

length: 15; V: TRBV5-1; size: .; D: TRBD1; J: TRBJ2-7; DNA: TGCGCCAGCAGCTTCTCCGGGACAGGGACCTACGAGCAGTACTTC; CDR3: CASSFSGTGTYEQYF
length: 13; V: TRBV7-2; size: .; D: .; J: TRBJ1-5; DNA: TGTGCCAGCAGCCTTACCCGGGGTCAGCCCCAGCATTTT; CDR3: CASSLTRGQPQHF
length: 15; V: TRBV9; size: .; D: TRBD1; J: TRBJ1-2; DNA: TGTGCCAGCAGCGTGTCACGGGACAGGGCCTATGGCTACACCTTC; CDR3: CASSVSRDRAYGYTF
length: 12; V: TRBV28; size: .; D: .; J: TRBJ1-5; DNA: TGTGCCACCGGAGGGGGCAATCAGCCCCAGCATTTT; CDR3: CATGGGNQPQHF
length: 13; V: TRBV7-9; size: .; D: .; J: TRBJ1-3; DNA: TGTGCCAGCATCGGCAGGGCGACGGACACCATATATTTT; CDR3: CASIGRATDTIYF
length: 12; V: TRBV6-1; size: .; D: TRBD1; J: TRBJ1-1; DNA: TGTGCCAGCAGGATACAGGGGAGGAGGGCTTTCTTT; CDR3: CASRIQGRRAFF
length: 13; V: TRBV2; size: .; D: .; J: TRBJ1-2; DNA: TGTGCCAGCAGTGAAACGGGTAACTATGGCTACACCTTC; CDR3: CASSETGNYGYTF
length: 15; V: TRBV5-6; size: .; D: TRBD1; J: TRBJ1-6; DNA: TGTGCCAGCAGCCGGGGCGGGACAGACAATTCACCCCTCCACTTT; CDR3: CASSRGGTDNSPLHF
length: 15; V: TRBV18; size: .; D: .; J: TRBJ1-1; DNA: TGTGCCAGCTCCCCCTCCGGGGGGTGGAACGCTGAAGCTTTCTTT; CDR3: CASSPSGGWNAEAFF
length: 15; V: TRBV21-1; size: .; D: .; J: TRBJ2-1; DNA: TGTGCCAGCAGCAAAGCGCGAGCGGCTTACAATGAGCAGTTCTTC; CDR3: CASSKARAAYNEQFF
length: 12; V: TRBV7-2; size: .; D: .; J: TRBJ1-2; DNA: TGTGCCAGCAGCTCCGACAGAACTGGCTACACCTTC; CDR3: CASSSDRTGYTF
length: 11; V: TRBV7-9; size: .; D: .; J: TRBJ1-5; DNA: TGTGCCACAGGGGCGAGTCAGCCCCAGCATTTT; CDR3: CATGASQPQHF
length: 16; V: TRBV18; size: .; D: .; J: TRBJ2-3; DNA: TGTGCCAGCTCACAGCCGGGAATCTATAGCACAGATACGCAGTATTTT; CDR3: CASSQPGIYSTDTQYF
length: 14; V: TRBV18; size: .; D: TRBD1; J: TRBJ1-2; DNA: TGTGCCAGCTCACCCCTCGGGACAGGGGTTGGCTACACCTTC; CDR3: CASSPLGTGVGYTF
length: 15; V: TRBV10-2; size: .; D: TRBD2; J: TRBJ2-7; DNA: TGCGCCAGCAGTCGAACTAGCGGGGGGGCCGTCGAGCAGTACTTC; CDR3: CASSRTSGGAVEQYF
length: 13; V: TRBV5-4; size: .; D: TRBD1; J: TRBJ2-5; DNA: TGTGCCAGCAGCTCCCAGGGGGCAGAGACCCAGTACTTC; CDR3: CASSSQGAETQYF
length: 15; V: TRBV27; size: .; D: TRBD2; J: TRBJ2-5; DNA: TGTGCCAGCAGTCCCCTAGCGGGGCTACAAGAGACCCAGTACTTC; CDR3: CASSPLAGLQETQYF
length: 13; V: TRBV6-5; size: .; D: .; J: TRBJ1-1; DNA: TGTGCCAGCAGTCCCCAAATCAACACTGAAGCTTTCTTT; CDR3: CASSPQINTEAFF
length: 14; V: TRBV29-1; size: .; D: TRBD1; J: TRBJ1-3; DNA: TGCAGCGTCTTGACAGGGGGAGTGGGAAACACCATATATTTT; CDR3: CSVLTGGVGNTIYF
length: 13; V: TRBV27; size: once; D: TRBD1; J: TRBJ2-1; DNA: TGTGCCAGCGGGGGACAGGTGAGCAATGAGCAGTTCTTC; CDR3: CASGGQVSNEQFF
length: 15; V: TRBV5-6; size: .; D: TRBD2; J: TRBJ2-4; DNA: TGTGCCAGCAGCTTGGCCGGGGACTATATAAACATTCAGTACTTC; CDR3: CASSLAGDYINIQYF
length: 15; V: TRBV7-2; size: .; D: TRBD2; J: TRBJ2-3; DNA: TGTGCCAGCAGCCCCCGAGGCGGGAGTGGGGATACGCAGTATTTT; CDR3: CASSPRGGSGDTQYF
length: 12; V: TRBV7-9; size: .; D: .; J: TRBJ1-2; DNA: TGTGCCAGCAGCCCCACAGTCGATGGCTACACCTTC; CDR3: CASSPTVDGYTF
length: 13; V: TRBV18; size: .; D: .; J: TRBJ1-2; DNA: TGTGCCAGCTCACCCGGGGGGGCGAGAGGCTACACCTTC; CDR3: CASSPGGARGYTF
length: 15; V: TRBV15; size: .; D: .; J: TRBJ1-3; DNA: TGTGCCACCAGCAGCGGGAGGAGCTCTGGAAACACCATATATTTT; CDR3: CATSSGRSSGNTIYF
length: 13; V: TRBV5-1; size: .; D: TRBD1; J: TRBJ1-2; DNA: TGCGCCAGCAGCTTACAGGGGGCTGAGGGCTACACCTTC; CDR3: CASSLQGAEGYTF
length: 15; V: TRBV18; size: .; D: .; J: TRBJ2-3; DNA: TGTGCCAGCTCACCAATGAAGAGCTCCACAGATACGCAGTATTTT; CDR3: CASSPMKSSTDTQYF
length: 15; V: TRBV2; size: .; D: TRBD2; J: TRBJ2-5; DNA: TGTGCCAGCAGTGCAATAGCGGGGGCACAAGAGACCCAGTACTTC; CDR3: CASSAIAGAQETQYF
length: 13; V: TRBV7-9; size: .; D: TRBD1; J: TRBJ1-1; DNA: TGTGCCAGCAGCGCGACAGGGGCCACTGAAGCTTTCTTT; CDR3: CASSATGATEAFF
length: 18; V: TRBV4-3; size: .; D: .; J: TRBJ1-2; DNA: TGCGCCAGCAGCCAAGAATCGTCTGGGGGGGGGCCTAACTATGGCTACACCTTC; CDR3: CASSQESSGGGPNYGYTF
length: 15; V: TRBV5-6; size: .; D: .; J: TRBJ1-6; DNA: TGTGCCAGCAGCGGGGACGGGGGTTATAATTCACCCCTCCACTTT; CDR3: CASSGDGGYNSPLHF
length: 13; V: TRBV11-3; size: .; D: .; J: TRBJ2-7; DNA: TGTGCCAGCAGCTTGGGCCAACAGGGCGAGCAGTACTTC; CDR3: CASSLGQQGEQYF
length: 13; V: TRBV7-3; size: .; D: .; J: TRBJ1-5; DNA: TGTGCCAGCAGCCGGGGGAGAAATCAGCCCCAGCATTTT; CDR3: CASSRGRNQPQHF
length: 16; V: TRBV19; size: .; D: TRBD1; J: TRBJ1-5; DNA: TGTGCCAGTAGTATCAGGGGGCGAAGTGGCAATCAGCCCCAGCATTTT; CDR3: CASSIRGRSGNQPQHF
length: 14; V: TRBV11-2; size: .; D: TRBD1; J: TRBJ2-5; DNA: TGTGCCAGCAGCCAAGGGACAGGGGGAGAGACCCAGTACTTC; CDR3: CASSQGTGGETQYF
length: 16; V: TRBV5-4; size: .; D: TRBD1; J: TRBJ2-1; DNA: TGTGCCAGCAGCTTGGCGGGACAGGGGGCCTACAATGAGCAGTTCTTC; CDR3: CASSLAGQGAYNEQFF
length: 14; V: TRBV5-1; size: .; D: TRBD2; J: TRBJ2-7; DNA: TGCGCCAGCAGCCCCGGGACTAGCAGAAACGAGCAGTACTTC; CDR3: CASSPGTSRNEQYF
length: 15; V: TRBV30; size: .; D: .; J: TRBJ2-7; DNA: TGTGCCTCCCCCTTTGGACCCCCGGGAGAATACGAGCAGTACTTC; CDR3: CASPFGPPGEYEQYF
length: 15; V: TRBV9; size: .; D: .; J: TRBJ2-3; DNA: TGTGCCAGCAGCGCGTCCGGGGGAGGAACAGATACGCAGTATTTT; CDR3: CASSASGGGTDTQYF
length: 13; V: TRBV10-3; size: .; D: TRBD1; J: TRBJ1-1; DNA: TGTGCCATCACCCTCGGACAGGACACTGAAGCTTTCTTT; CDR3: CAITLGQDTEAFF
length: 15; V: TRBV28; size: .; D: TRBD1; J: TRBJ2-7; DNA: TGTGCCAGCAGTTTTTACGCAGGGGGCAGGGACGAGCAGTACTTC; CDR3: CASSFYAGGRDEQYF
length: 14; V: TRBV6-1; size: .; D: TRBD2; J: TRBJ2-5; DNA: TGTGCCAGCAGTGAAGGTTCGGGGGGGGAGGCCCAGTACTTC; CDR3: CASSEGSGGEAQYF
length: 16; V: TRBV5-4; size: .; D: .; J: TRBJ1-1; DNA: TGTGCCAGCAGCTTGGGTATGGTAGGGGGTTACACTGAAGCTTTCTTT; CDR3: CASSLGMVGGYTEAFF
length: 16; V: TRBV10-3; size: .; D: TRBD1; J: TRBJ2-1; DNA: TGTGCCATCAGTGATGGACAGGCCAGCTCCTACAATGAGCAGTTCTTC; CDR3: CAISDGQASSYNEQFF
length: 16; V: TRBV11-2; size: .; D: .; J: TRBJ2-3; DNA: TGTGCCAGCAGCTTAGGCGCGGGCAGGCCCCCAGATACGCAGTATTTT; CDR3: CASSLGAGRPPDTQYF